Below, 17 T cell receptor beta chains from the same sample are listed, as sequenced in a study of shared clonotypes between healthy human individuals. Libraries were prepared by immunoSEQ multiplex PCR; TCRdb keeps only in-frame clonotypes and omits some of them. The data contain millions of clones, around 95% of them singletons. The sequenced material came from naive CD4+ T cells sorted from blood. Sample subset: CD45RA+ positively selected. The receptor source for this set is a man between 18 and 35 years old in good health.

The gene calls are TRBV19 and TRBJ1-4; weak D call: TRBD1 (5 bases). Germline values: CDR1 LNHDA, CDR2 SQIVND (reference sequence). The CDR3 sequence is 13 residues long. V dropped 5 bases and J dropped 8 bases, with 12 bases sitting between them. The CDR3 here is CASSFDPGEKLFF. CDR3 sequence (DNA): TGTGCCAGTAGTTTCGACCCAGGGGAAAAACTGTTTTTT.

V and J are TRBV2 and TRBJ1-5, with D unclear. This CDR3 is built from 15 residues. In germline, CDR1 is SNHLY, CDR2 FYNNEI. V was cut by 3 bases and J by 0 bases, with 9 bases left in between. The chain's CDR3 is CASSEDRLSNQPQHF. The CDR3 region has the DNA TGTGCCAGCAGTGAGGACCGACTTAGCAATCAGCCCCAGCATTTT. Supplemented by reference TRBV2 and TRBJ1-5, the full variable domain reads EPEVTQTPSHQVTQMGQEVILRCVPISNHLYFYWYRQILGQKVEFLVSFYNNEISEKSEIFDDQFSVERPDGSNFTLKIRSTKLEDSAMYFCASSEDRLSNQPQHFGDGTRLSIL.

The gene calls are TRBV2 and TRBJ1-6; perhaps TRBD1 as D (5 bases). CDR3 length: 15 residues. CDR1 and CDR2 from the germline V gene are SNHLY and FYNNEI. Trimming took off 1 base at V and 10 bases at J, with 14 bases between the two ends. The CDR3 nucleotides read TGTGCCAGCAGTGAAGAGGGCTGGGGCGTATCACCCCTCCACTTT. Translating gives CASSEEGWGVSPLHF.

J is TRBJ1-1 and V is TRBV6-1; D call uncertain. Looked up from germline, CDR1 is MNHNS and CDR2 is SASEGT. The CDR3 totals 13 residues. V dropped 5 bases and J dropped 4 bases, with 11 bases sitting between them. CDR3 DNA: TGTGCCAGCAGTTCCGCTTTTCTCACTGAAGCTTTCTTT. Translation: CASSSAFLTEAFF.

The CDR3 loop is CASSSGFATNEKLFF. The CDR3 bases are TGTGCCAGCAGTTCAGGGTTCGCAACTAATGAAAAACTGTTTTTT. This chain uses TRBV6-5 with TRBJ1-4, with a possible D match to TRBD1 (5 bases). Germline lookup yields CDR1 MNHEY and CDR2 SVGAGI. This CDR3 contains 15 residues. Trimming left V 4 bases short and J 0 bases short, with 9 bases between.

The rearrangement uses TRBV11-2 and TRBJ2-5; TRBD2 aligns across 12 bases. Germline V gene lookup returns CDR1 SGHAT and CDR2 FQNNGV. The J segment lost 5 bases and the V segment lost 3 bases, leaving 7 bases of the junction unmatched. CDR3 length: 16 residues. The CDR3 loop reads CASSFLAGGVDETQYF. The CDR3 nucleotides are TGTGCCAGCAGCTTTCTAGCGGGAGGGGTTGATGAGACCCAGTACTTC.

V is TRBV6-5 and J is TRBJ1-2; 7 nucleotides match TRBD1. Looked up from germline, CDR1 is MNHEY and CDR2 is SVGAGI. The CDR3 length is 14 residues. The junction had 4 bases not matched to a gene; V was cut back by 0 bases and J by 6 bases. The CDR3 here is CASSYSTGKDGYTF. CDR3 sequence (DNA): TGTGCCAGCAGTTACTCGACAGGGAAAGATGGCTACACCTTC.

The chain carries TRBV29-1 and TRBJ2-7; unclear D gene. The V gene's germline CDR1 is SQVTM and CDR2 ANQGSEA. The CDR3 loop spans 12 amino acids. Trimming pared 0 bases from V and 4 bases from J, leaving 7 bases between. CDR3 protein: CSVEDWPYEQYF. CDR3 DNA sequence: TGCAGCGTTGAAGATTGGCCGTACGAGCAGTACTTC.

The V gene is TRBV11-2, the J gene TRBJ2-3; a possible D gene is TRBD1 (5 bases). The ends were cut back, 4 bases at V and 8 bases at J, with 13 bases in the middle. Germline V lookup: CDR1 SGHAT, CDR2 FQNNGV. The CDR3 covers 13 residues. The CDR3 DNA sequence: TGTGCCAGCAGCTCGGAAGTGGGGCCTACGCAGTATTTT. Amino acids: CASSSEVGPTQYF.

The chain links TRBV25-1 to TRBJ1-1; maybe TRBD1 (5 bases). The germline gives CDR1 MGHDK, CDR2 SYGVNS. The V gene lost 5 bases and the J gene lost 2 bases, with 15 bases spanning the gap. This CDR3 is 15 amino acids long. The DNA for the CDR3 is TGTGCCAGCAGTAGCCCCTCGGGGACCAACACTGAAGCTTTCTTT. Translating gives CASSSPSGTNTEAFF.

The CDR3 reads CASSADGGAQNEQFF. The CDR3 DNA reads TGTGCCAGCAGTGCGGACGGGGGGGCGCAGAATGAGCAGTTCTTC. The chain carries TRBV2 and TRBJ2-1; 8 bases map to TRBD2. The CDR3 runs to 15 residues. V shed 4 bases, J shed 7 bases, and the junction held 9 bases outside the gene matches. CDR1 is SNHLY, CDR2 FYNNEI, per germline.

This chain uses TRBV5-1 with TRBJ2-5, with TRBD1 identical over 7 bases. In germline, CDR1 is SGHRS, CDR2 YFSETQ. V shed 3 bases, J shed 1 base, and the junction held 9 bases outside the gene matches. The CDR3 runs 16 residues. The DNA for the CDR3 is TGCGCCAGCAGCTCGAGAGTTCGACAGGGCCAAGAGACCCAGTACTTC. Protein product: CASSSRVRQGQETQYF.

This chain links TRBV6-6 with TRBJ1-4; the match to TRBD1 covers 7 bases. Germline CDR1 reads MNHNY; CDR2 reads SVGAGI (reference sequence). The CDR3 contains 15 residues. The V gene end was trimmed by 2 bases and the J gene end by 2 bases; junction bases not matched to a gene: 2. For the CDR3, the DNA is TGTGCCAGCAGTTACCCCAGGGGGACTAATGAAAAACTGTTTTTT. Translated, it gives CASSYPRGTNEKLFF.

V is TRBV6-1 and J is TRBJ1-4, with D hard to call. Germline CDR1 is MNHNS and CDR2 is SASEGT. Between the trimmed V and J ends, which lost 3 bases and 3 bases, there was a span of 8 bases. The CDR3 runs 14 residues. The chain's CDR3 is CASSDRPANEKLFF. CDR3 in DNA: TGTGCCAGCAGTGACAGGCCTGCTAATGAAAAACTGTTTTTT.

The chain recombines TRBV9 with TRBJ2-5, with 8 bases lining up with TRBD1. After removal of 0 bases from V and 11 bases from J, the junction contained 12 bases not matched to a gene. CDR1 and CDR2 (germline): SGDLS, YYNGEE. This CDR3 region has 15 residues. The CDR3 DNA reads TGTGCCAGCAGCGTAGCGGCAGGGGGCGTGGGGGAGCAGTACTTC. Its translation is CASSVAAGGVGEQYF.

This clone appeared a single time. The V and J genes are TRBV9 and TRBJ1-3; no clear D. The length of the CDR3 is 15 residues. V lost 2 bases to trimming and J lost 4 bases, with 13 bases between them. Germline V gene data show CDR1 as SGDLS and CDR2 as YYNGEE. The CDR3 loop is CASSVTDGPGNTIYF. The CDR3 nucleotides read TGTGCCAGCAGCGTCACCGATGGACCCGGAAACACCATATATTTT.

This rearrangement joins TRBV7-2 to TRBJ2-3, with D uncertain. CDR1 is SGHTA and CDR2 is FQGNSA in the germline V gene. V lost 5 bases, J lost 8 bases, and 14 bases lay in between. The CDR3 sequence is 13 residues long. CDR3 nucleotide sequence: TGTGCCAGCAGCCTACGATGGGAAGGTACGCAGTATTTT. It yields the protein CASSLRWEGTQYF.